This T cell receptor (beta chain) emerged from a study of human thymus T cells. As concerns this clone: The target antigen is unknown.

Thymic samples were excised during corrective heart operations. This CDR3 contains 18 residues. J was trimmed by 5 bases and V by 0 bases; bases with no gene match: 12. The germline V gene encodes CDR1 MNHNS and CDR2 SASEGT. The method was immunoSEQ multiplex PCR; TCRdb's version includes in-frame clones alone and lacks a portion of them. The sample records some 72,000 clones, 95% to 98% being singletons. Study-wide results and caveats: Thymic repertoires from unrelated individuals overlapped highly, related research reported. Repertoires from thymus and blood appeared to show biased V and J gene usage.

The chain links TRBV6-1 to TRBJ1-2; 10 positions match TRBD1. This TCR was sampled from a boy younger than two with a congenital heart defect but otherwise immunologically healthy. The specimen sequenced was thymus tissue. In DNA form, the CDR3 reads TGTGCCAGCAGTGAAGCGCTAGGAGACAGGGGGCCGGGGTATGGCTACACCTTC. As protein: CASSEALGDRGPGYGYTF.